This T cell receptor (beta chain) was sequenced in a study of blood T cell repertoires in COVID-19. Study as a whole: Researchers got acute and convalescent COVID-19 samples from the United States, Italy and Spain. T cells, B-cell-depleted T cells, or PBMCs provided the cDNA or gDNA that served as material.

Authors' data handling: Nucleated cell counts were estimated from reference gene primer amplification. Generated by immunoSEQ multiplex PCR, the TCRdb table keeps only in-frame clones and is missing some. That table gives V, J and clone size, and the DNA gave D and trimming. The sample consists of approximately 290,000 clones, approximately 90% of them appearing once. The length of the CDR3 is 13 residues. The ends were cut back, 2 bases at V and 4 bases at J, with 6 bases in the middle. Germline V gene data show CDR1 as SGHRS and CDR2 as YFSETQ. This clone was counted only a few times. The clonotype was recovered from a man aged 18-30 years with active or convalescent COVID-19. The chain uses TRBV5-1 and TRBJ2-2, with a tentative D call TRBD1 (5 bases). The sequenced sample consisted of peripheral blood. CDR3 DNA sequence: TGCGCCAGCAGCTTTGGGGCCACCGGGGAGCTGTTTTTT. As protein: CASSFGATGELFF.